A single sample is the source of the 24 T cell receptor beta chains below, sequenced in a study of CD8 T cells in ankylosing spondylitis. TCRdb reprocessed the 5' RACE reads via MiXCR and lists one record per CDR3 protein. Here the sample spans tens of thousands of distinct CDR3 sequences, 3% being singletons. The sequenced sample consisted of blood, either unsorted or a sorted T cell fraction (not recorded which). The receptors stem from a male donor with ankylosing spondylitis or in good health (not recorded which).

This clonotype has ten or more counts. The gene calls are TRBV9 and TRBJ2-5; D not certain. The CDR3 is made up of 15 amino acids. Germline V gene data show CDR1 as SGDLS and CDR2 as YYNGEE. Deletions cut 3 bases from V and 2 bases from J, with 14 bases between. The CDR3 loop is CASSATVNQQETQYF. The CDR3 DNA sequence: TGTGCCAGCAGCGCGACTGTTAACCAACAAGAGACCCAGTACTTC.

This clonotype was observed many times. This rearrangement joins TRBV9 to TRBJ2-3, with 7 bases that match TRBD2. Germline V CDR1 and CDR2: SGDLS, YYNGEE. V shed 2 bases and J 3 bases; nucleotides not matched to a gene: 9. CDR3 size: 16 residues. This CDR3 reads CASSVLAGVSTDTQYF. The CDR3 coding sequence is TGTGCCAGCAGCGTCCTGGCGGGAGTTTCAACAGATACGCAGTATTTT.

This sequence joins TRBV9 and TRBJ1-1; weak D call: TRBD1 (5 bases). V shed 3 bases and J shed 0 bases, with 9 bases lying between them. The CDR3 extends over 14 amino acids. Per germline, CDR1 SGDLS and CDR2 YYNGEE. The CDR3 nucleotides are TGTGCCAGCAGCGCGGGACCGATGAACACTGAAGCTTTCTTT. The encoded protein is CASSAGPMNTEAFF.

In this sample, this clonotype turned up many times. This chain uses TRBV9 with TRBJ2-3; D call uncertain. Per the germline V gene, CDR1 is SGDLS and CDR2 is YYNGEE. This CDR3 spans 15 amino acids. Trimming removed 0 bases at V and 0 bases at J, with 8 bases between. The CDR3 coding sequence is TGTGCCAGCAGCGTAGAATGGGGTAGCACAGATACGCAGTATTTT. This gives the protein CASSVEWGSTDTQYF.

This clonotype occurred many times. V and J are TRBV9 and TRBJ2-1; D possibly corresponds to TRBD2 (5 bases). There are 13 residues in the CDR3. Trimming stripped 0 bases from V and 8 bases from J, with 9 bases between. Germline V gives CDR1 SGDLS, CDR2 YYNGEE. CDR3 loop: CASSVGGAHEQFF. The CDR3 DNA follows: TGTGCCAGCAGCGTAGGGGGAGCTCATGAGCAGTTCTTC. Using reference TRBV9 and TRBJ2-1 for the parts outside the CDR3, the full variable domain is DSGVTQTPKHLITATGQRVTLRCSPRSGDLSVYWYQQSLDQGLQFLIQYYNGEERAKGNILERFSAQQFPDLHSELNLSSLELGDSALYFCASSVGGAHEQFFGPGTRLTVL.

This clonotype occurred many times. The chain has TRBV9 and TRBJ2-3; 16 nucleotides line up with TRBD2. This CDR3 is built from 15 residues. Germline trimming cut 6 bases from V and 9 bases from J; bases unmatched to any gene: 7. Looked up from germline, CDR1 is SGDLS and CDR2 is YYNGEE. The CDR3 DNA sequence: TGTGCCAGCACCATTGGGACTAGCGGGAGGGAAACGCAGTATTTT. Its protein product is CASTIGTSGRETQYF.

This clonotype was recorded many times. The chain combines TRBV9 with TRBJ1-3; the D is unclear. Germline CDR1 is SGDLS and CDR2 is YYNGEE. V lost 0 bases, J lost 0 bases, and 10 bases lay in between. The CDR3 is made up of 16 amino acids. CDR3 nucleotides: TGTGCCAGCAGCGTAGAGGTGGGCCGCTCTGGAAACACCATATATTTT. It translates to CASSVEVGRSGNTIYF.

This clonotype has ten or more counts. V is TRBV9 and J is TRBJ2-2; 11 bases map to TRBD2. With 4 bases clipped from V and 1 base from J, the junction kept 3 bases outside the gene matches. This CDR3 is built from 16 residues. In germline, CDR1 is SGDLS, CDR2 YYNGEE. CDR3 nucleotides: TGTGCCAGCAGCCCCCTAGCGGGAGGGAACACCGGGGAGCTGTTTTTT. Encoded protein: CASSPLAGGNTGELFF. The variable domain in full, with the rest retrieved from reference TRBV9 and TRBJ2-2, is DSGVTQTPKHLITATGQRVTLRCSPRSGDLSVYWYQQSLDQGLQFLIQYYNGEERAKGNILERFSAQQFPDLHSELNLSSLELGDSALYFCASSPLAGGNTGELFFGEGSRLTVL.

This clonotype was seen ten or more times. The V call is TRBV9, the J call TRBJ2-2; 7 bases fit TRBD1. The length of the CDR3 is 14 residues. The germline V gene encodes CDR1 SGDLS and CDR2 YYNGEE. V lost 6 bases, J lost 4 bases, and 6 bases stayed unmatched. The CDR3 reads CASTRDRLTGELFF. CDR3 nucleotides: TGTGCCAGCACCCGGGACAGACTCACCGGGGAGCTGTTTTTT.

In this sample, this clonotype turned up many times. V gene TRBV9 combines with J gene TRBJ1-6, with a weak D call TRBD1 (5 bases). CDR3 length: 15 amino acids. V was shortened by 3 bases and J by 8 bases, with 15 bases between the two germline ends. Germline V gene sequence: CDR1 SGDLS, CDR2 YYNGEE. In DNA, the CDR3 is TGTGCCAGCAGCGCCCTTGAGGGGAGGTATTCACCCCTCCACTTT. Residues: CASSALEGRYSPLHF.

This clonotype was counted at least ten times. The chain recombines TRBV9 with TRBJ2-3; tentatively, D is TRBD2 (6 bases). V was clipped by 3 bases and J by 4 bases, with 15 bases between them. The CDR3 spans 15 residues. Germline-derived CDR1 and CDR2 are SGDLS and YYNGEE. The CDR3 sequence is CASSAAFGEADTQYF. CDR3 bases: TGTGCCAGCAGCGCAGCCTTTGGGGAGGCAGATACGCAGTATTTT.

This clonotype appeared many times. The J gene is TRBJ2-3, the V gene TRBV9; either TRBD1 or TRBD2 may supply D (5 bases each). V shed 3 bases and J shed 5 bases, with 22 bases lying between them. In germline, CDR1 is SGDLS, CDR2 YYNGEE. The CDR3 length is 17 residues. CDR3 in DNA: TGTGCCAGCAGCGACAACCGAGGGGCCCGCCAACTAGATACGCAGTATTTT. Residues: CASSDNRGARQLDTQYF. The full variable domain, its missing parts supplied by reference TRBV9 and TRBJ2-3, is DSGVTQTPKHLITATGQRVTLRCSPRSGDLSVYWYQQSLDQGLQFLIQYYNGEERAKGNILERFSAQQFPDLHSELNLSSLELGDSALYFCASSDNRGARQLDTQYFGPGTRLTVL.

There are many counts of this clonotype. The gene calls are TRBV9 and TRBJ1-2; D might be TRBD1 (5 bases). Between the trimmed V and J ends, which lost 4 bases and 5 bases, there was a span of 12 bases. Germline V gives CDR1 SGDLS, CDR2 YYNGEE. The CDR3 is made up of 13 amino acids. CDR3 protein: CASSLLGGYGYTF. The CDR3 region has the DNA TGTGCCAGCAGCCTACTCGGGGGGTATGGCTACACCTTC.

This clonotype came up many times. The V and J genes are TRBV9 and TRBJ2-2; 8 positions agree with TRBD1. The germline V gene has CDR1 SGDLS and CDR2 YYNGEE. The CDR3 contains 15 residues. The junction had 4 bases not matched to a gene; V was cut back by 3 bases and J by 3 bases. Written as DNA, the CDR3 is TGTGCCAGCAGCGCACGGACAGGGTACACCGGGGAGCTGTTTTTT. This gives the protein CASSARTGYTGELFF.

This clonotype has a handful of counts. The V and J genes are TRBV9 and TRBJ2-5, with 11 positions matching TRBD1. V was pared by 0 bases and J by 4 bases, with 5 bases of the junction left unmatched. In germline, CDR1 is SGDLS, CDR2 YYNGEE. The CDR3 is made up of 16 amino acids. The CDR3 sequence is CASSVEGTGGRETQYF. The CDR3 nucleotides are TGTGCCAGCAGCGTAGAGGGGACAGGGGGAAGAGAGACCCAGTACTTC.

This clonotype has at least ten counts. This rearrangement joins TRBV9 to TRBJ2-2, with D perhaps matching TRBD2 (6 bases). Germline V CDR1 and CDR2: SGDLS, YYNGEE. Trimming pared 1 base from V and 6 bases from J, leaving 22 bases between. CDR3 length: 18 amino acids. CDR3 sequence (DNA): TGTGCCAGCAGCGTAAGCCCCACTATAGGAGGGAGTGCCGGGGAGCTGTTTTTT. Translating it yields CASSVSPTIGGSAGELFF.

The J gene is TRBJ1-1, the V gene TRBV9, with D unclear. Germline lookup yields CDR1 SGDLS and CDR2 YYNGEE. The CDR3 covers 14 residues. The V gene lost 2 bases and the J gene lost 6 bases, with 14 bases spanning the gap. The CDR3 is CASSVLPSLAEAFF. The CDR3 region has the DNA TGTGCCAGCAGCGTCCTGCCATCACTGGCTGAAGCTTTCTTT.

The sample holds many counts of this clonotype. The V call is TRBV9, the J call TRBJ2-5; the match to TRBD2 covers 10 bases. In germline, CDR1 is SGDLS, CDR2 YYNGEE. V was clipped by 0 bases and J by 4 bases; unmatched bases: 0. The CDR3 loop spans 14 amino acids. CDR3 DNA sequence: TGTGCCAGCAGCGTAGGACTAGCGGGAGAGACCCAGTACTTC. Translation gives CASSVGLAGETQYF.

This clonotype was seen repeatedly, ten times or more. The rearrangement joins TRBV9 to TRBJ1-5; D might be TRBD1 (6 bases). Germline CDR1 and CDR2: SGDLS and YYNGEE. V lost 4 bases to trimming and J lost 0 bases, with 11 bases between them. The CDR3 totals 15 residues. The CDR3 spells CASSPGQYSNQPQHF. Here the CDR3 DNA reads TGTGCCAGCAGCCCGGGACAATATAGCAATCAGCCCCAGCATTTT.

This clonotype came up many times. The rearrangement uses TRBV9 and TRBJ2-5; weak D call: TRBD2 (6 bases). From germline, CDR1 is SGDLS and CDR2 YYNGEE. The CDR3 runs to 13 residues. Trimming removed 0 bases at V and 5 bases at J, with 8 bases between. For the CDR3, the DNA is TGTGCCAGCAGCGTAGATCTAGCGGAGACCCAGTACTTC. Protein sequence: CASSVDLAETQYF.

This clonotype was recorded many times. This CDR3 reads CASSTGGPLGTQYF. As DNA, the CDR3 is TGTGCCAGCAGCACCGGGGGGCCCTTGGGGACCCAGTACTTC. The chain has TRBV9 and TRBJ2-5, with a weak D call TRBD2 (7 bases). This CDR3 is 14 amino acids long. Trimming removed 4 bases from V and 7 bases from J, with 17 bases in between. CDR1 SGDLS and CDR2 YYNGEE come from the germline V gene.

At least ten counts were recorded for this clonotype. This chain joins TRBV9 and TRBJ1-6; possible D gene TRBD1, 6 bases. V shed 3 bases and J shed 10 bases, with 14 bases lying between them. Germline loops: CDR1 SGDLS, CDR2 YYNGEE. CDR3 length equals 14 residues. The CDR3 DNA follows: TGTGCCAGCAGCGCGCAGGGGACGGGATCACCCCTCCACTTT. This translates into CASSAQGTGSPLHF.

This clonotype was seen at least ten times. V gene TRBV9 combines with J gene TRBJ1-2; weak D call: TRBD1 (6 bases). V shed 4 bases and J shed 0 bases, with 13 bases lying between them. This CDR3 region has 15 residues. CDR1 SGDLS and CDR2 YYNGEE come from the germline V gene. CDR3 amino acids: CASSYGTTTNYGYTF. The CDR3 nucleotides read TGTGCCAGCAGCTATGGGACAACTACTAACTATGGCTACACCTTC. The complete variable domain, with remaining parts taken from reference TRBV9 and TRBJ1-2, reads DSGVTQTPKHLITATGQRVTLRCSPRSGDLSVYWYQQSLDQGLQFLIQYYNGEERAKGNILERFSAQQFPDLHSELNLSSLELGDSALYFCASSYGTTTNYGYTFGSGTRLTVV.

Worth noting for this clonotype: The conserved closing phenylalanine or tryptophan is absent in this CDR3, likely reflecting a read error. The rearrangement links TRBV9 to TRBJ2-5; weak D call: TRBD1 (5 bases). V was pared by 4 bases and J by 5 bases, with 15 bases between. Germline CDR1 is SGDLS and CDR2 is YYNGEE. This CDR3 is built from 14 residues. CDR3 DNA: TGTGCCAGCAGCCCCCGTTTGGGGCTGGAGACCCAGTACTGC. It specifies CASSPRLGLETQYC.